This paragraph covers one TCR beta chain sequence. Autoimmune disease history or systemic immunosuppression disqualified patients. The sample comes from a study of OX40 agonist ivuxolimab in advanced cancers. Study in general: Dose-escalation subjects each had hepatocellular carcinoma, melanoma, renal cell or head and neck cancer.

The assay was immunoSEQ multiplex PCR, and TCRdb's table has in-frame clones only and misses some. The top ten clones hold roughly 25% of a sample with around 63,000 clones, about 90% of them seen once. The V and J ends lost 6 bases and 4 bases respectively, with 7 bases between them. Germline V gene sequence: CDR1 LNHDA, CDR2 SQIVND (reference sequence). This CDR3 spans 12 amino acids. Sequenced material: CD4+ or CD8+ T cells sorted from blood, taken in a trial of the OX40 agonist ivuxolimab. The TCR was taken from an adult with an advanced solid tumor such as melanoma, head and neck, liver or kidney cancer. The genes are TRBV19 and TRBJ2-1; D gene unclear. CDR3 in DNA: TGTGCCAGTAGCCTCGGGTACAATGAGCAGTTCTTC. Its translation: CASSLGYNEQFF.